This T cell receptor beta chain was captured in a study of blood T cell repertoires in COVID-19. Assay used: immunoSEQ multiplex PCR; TCRdb lists only in-frame clones, some missing. Of 90,000 to 120,000 clones in the sample, 84% were seen once. Germline CDR1 MDHEN, CDR2 SYDVKM. The CDR3 extends over 14 amino acids. V was cut by 7 bases and J by 2 bases, with 15 bases left in between. This chain uses TRBV28 with TRBJ2-7, with D perhaps TRBD2 (6 bases). Input material: peripheral blood. The TCR originated in a human donor in a cohort sampled during active COVID-19. CDR3 in amino acids: CASTPGDLTYEQYV. The CDR3 DNA follows: TGTGCCAGCACTCCGGGGGACCTTACCTACGAGCAGTACGTC.